The clone carrying this T cell receptor beta chain came up once. A read error may produce the germline difference seen at one junction end. The sample comes from a study of blood T cell repertoires in COVID-19. Measured with immunoSEQ multiplex PCR; TCRdb has only the in-frame clones, and not every one. The sample shows more than 140,000 clones, around four fifths of them seen only once. The CDR3 sequence is 13 residues long. Sequenced: peripheral blood. The chain carries TRBV12-3 or TRBV12-4 and TRBJ2-1, with TRBD2 matching 10 bases. This clonotype was obtained from a human donor in a cohort sampled during active COVID-19. The CDR3 here is CASRPPGTSALLF. As DNA, the CDR3 is TGTGCCAGCAGGCCTCCCGGGACTAGCGCCCTCCTCTTC.